Presented here are 30 T cell receptor beta chains from one specimen sequenced in a study of T cell changes during pregnancy in multiple sclerosis. The table came from immunoSEQ multiplex PCR; TCRdb's copy has only in-frame clones and leaves some out. The sample yields around 72,000 clones, 75% to 95% seen once. The specimen comprised peripheral blood, sampled in the third trimester of pregnancy. Receptor source: a female donor in good health, enrolled as a control in a pregnancy study.

The gene calls are TRBV5-6 and TRBJ2-5; 8 positions agree with TRBD2. The trim removed 1 base at V and 5 bases at J, leaving 7 bases unmatched. This CDR3 region has 15 residues. The germline V gene encodes CDR1 SGHDT and CDR2 YYEEEE. The CDR3 loop is CASSLWLAGSETQYF. The DNA of the CDR3 is TGTGCCAGCAGCTTGTGGCTAGCGGGTTCTGAGACCCAGTACTTC.

The chain joins TRBV28 to TRBJ1-1; a possible D gene is TRBD1 (5 bases). This CDR3 region has 14 residues. V lost 3 bases, J lost 3 bases, and 11 bases lay in between. Germline assignment: CDR1 MDHEN and CDR2 SYDVKM. CDR3 nucleotide sequence: TGTGCCAGCAGTTTTCGTTTCAGGGACACTGAAGCTTTCTTT. This encodes CASSFRFRDTEAFF.

CDR3: CASSSPGKSSGANVLTF. DNA of the CDR3: TGTGCCAGCAGTTCCCCGGGGAAGAGCTCTGGGGCCAACGTCCTGACTTTC. The chain recombines TRBV28 with TRBJ2-6; tentatively, D is TRBD2 (5 bases). Trimming left V 4 bases short and J 0 bases short, with 13 bases between. Germline V gene sequence: CDR1 MDHEN, CDR2 SYDVKM. The CDR3 runs 17 residues. The full variable domain, in which reference TRBV28 and TRBJ2-6 provide the parts outside the CDR3, is DVKVTQSSRYLVKRTGEKVFLECVQDMDHENMFWYRQDPGLGLRLIYFSYDVKMKEKGDIPEGYSVSREKKERFSLILESASTNQTSMYLCASSSPGKSSGANVLTFGAGSRLTVL.

The genes are TRBV5-6 and TRBJ2-5; maybe TRBD2 (5 bases). The CDR3 extends over 18 amino acids. CDR1 SGHDT and CDR2 YYEEEE come from the germline V gene. V was cut by 0 bases and J by 1 base, with 19 bases left in between. CDR3 protein: CASSLAAGGRPTQETQYF. The CDR3 region has the DNA TGTGCCAGCAGCTTGGCGGCAGGCGGGCGGCCCACCCAAGAGACCCAGTACTTC.

The V call is TRBV2, the J call TRBJ1-1, with D possibly TRBD1 on 6 matching bases. Germline V gene data show CDR1 as SNHLY and CDR2 as FYNNEI. The CDR3 totals 14 residues. V lost 6 bases to trimming and J lost 1 base, with 12 bases between them. The CDR3 coding sequence is TGTGCCAGCAGGGGTGACAGGCGGAACACTGAAGCTTTCTTT. It yields the protein CASRGDRRNTEAFF.

This chain joins TRBV19 and TRBJ2-2, with TRBD1 matching 10 bases. Unmatched junction bases numbered 11, after V lost 5 bases and J lost 5 bases. The CDR3 has 17 amino acids. Per germline, CDR1 LNHDA and CDR2 SQIVND (reference sequence). CDR3 region: CASSSLDRGLTTGELFF. The CDR3 DNA follows: TGTGCCAGTAGTTCCTTAGACAGGGGGCTAACGACCGGGGAGCTGTTTTTT.

The chain has TRBV5-1 and TRBJ1-2; 8 nucleotides align to TRBD1. Germline CDR1 reads SGHRS; CDR2 reads YFSETQ. The CDR3 is 12 residues long. V shed 7 bases and J 8 bases; nucleotides not matched to a gene: 7. CDR3 protein: CASVTGGEGYTF. The CDR3 coding sequence is TGCGCCAGCGTTACAGGGGGGGAAGGCTACACCTTC.

The V and J genes are TRBV28 and TRBJ2-7; D is ambiguous. This CDR3 has 17 amino acids. V shed 1 base and J shed 0 bases, with 16 bases lying between them. In germline, CDR1 is MDHEN, CDR2 SYDVKM. CDR3 nucleotides: TGTGCCAGCAGTTTATCTCTTGTTGCAGGTAGCTCCTACGAGCAGTACTTC. Protein product: CASSLSLVAGSSYEQYF. Drawing the rest from reference TRBV28 and TRBJ2-7, the complete variable domain is DVKVTQSSRYLVKRTGEKVFLECVQDMDHENMFWYRQDPGLGLRLIYFSYDVKMKEKGDIPEGYSVSREKKERFSLILESASTNQTSMYLCASSLSLVAGSSYEQYFGPGTRLTVT.

The chain has TRBV5-4 and TRBJ2-1, with D maybe TRBD2 (6 bases). Looked up from germline, CDR1 is SGHNT and CDR2 is YYREEE (reference sequence). Trimming pared 0 bases from V and 0 bases from J, leaving 13 bases between. The CDR3 consists of 17 residues. Here the CDR3 DNA reads TGTGCCAGCAGCTTGGCCGGGGGTGCAAGCTCCTACAATGAGCAGTTCTTC. Protein: CASSLAGGASSYNEQFF.

The chain joins TRBV11-2 to TRBJ1-1, with TRBD1 matching over 9 bases. There are 15 residues in the CDR3. Per the germline V gene, CDR1 is SGHAT and CDR2 is FQNNGV. Losses at the gene ends were 6 bases for V and 2 bases for J; bases not matched to a gene: 7. DNA for the CDR3: TGTGCCAGCAGTTCCTTACAGGGGGCTAACACTGAAGCTTTCTTT. Encoded protein: CASSSLQGANTEAFF.

V usage is TRBV5-4 and J usage is TRBJ1-1; D is unresolved. CDR3 length: 13 residues. The germline CDR1 and CDR2 sequences are SGHNT and YYREEE (reference sequence). The germline V and J ends were trimmed by 1 base and 8 bases, with 12 bases remaining between them. The CDR3 here is CASSLTPAVEAFF. The CDR3 nucleotides are TGTGCCAGCAGCTTGACCCCCGCGGTCGAAGCTTTCTTT.

The chain links TRBV5-6 to TRBJ2-1; TRBD2 matches 10 bases. This CDR3 has 14 amino acids. Losses at the gene ends were 2 bases for V and 7 bases for J; bases not matched to a gene: 3. The germline V gene has CDR1 SGHDT and CDR2 YYEEEE. In DNA, the CDR3 is TGTGCCAGCAGCTTCCTAGCGGGAGAGAATGAGCAGTTCTTC. Amino acid sequence: CASSFLAGENEQFF. Complete variable domain (other parts from reference TRBV5-6 and TRBJ2-1): DAGVTQSPTHLIKTRGQQVTLRCSPKSGHDTVSWYQQALGQGPQFIFQYYEEEERQRGNFPDRFSGHQFPNYSSELNVNALLLGDSALYLCASSFLAGENEQFFGPGTRLTVL.

The J gene is TRBJ2-1, the V gene TRBV5-6, with 8 bases that match TRBD1. Losses at the gene ends were 4 bases for V and 9 bases for J; bases not matched to a gene: 9. The germline CDR1 and CDR2 sequences are SGHDT and YYEEEE. CDR3 length: 14 residues. CDR3 sequence reads: CASSPRTGLIEQFF. DNA for the CDR3: TGTGCCAGCAGCCCACGGACAGGGCTGATTGAGCAGTTCTTC.

The CDR3 sequence is CATSRGFAGHTEAFF. The DNA for the CDR3 is TGTGCCACCAGCAGAGGATTCGCAGGCCACACTGAAGCTTTCTTT. This sequence joins TRBV15 and TRBJ1-1; unclear D gene. The germline V gene has CDR1 LNHNV and CDR2 YYDKDF (reference sequence). The CDR3 spans 15 residues. V dropped 1 base and J dropped 3 bases, with 12 bases sitting between them.

The gene calls are TRBV7-9 and TRBJ2-7, with 11 bases aligning to TRBD1. The CDR3 spans 15 residues. Per the germline V gene, CDR1 is SEHNR and CDR2 is FQNEAQ (reference sequence). V was pared by 3 bases and J by 6 bases, with 7 bases of the junction left unmatched. The CDR3 is CASSFTRDRGVEQYF. The CDR3 DNA reads as TGTGCCAGCAGCTTTACCCGGGACAGGGGGGTCGAGCAGTACTTC.

The chain is built from TRBV28 and TRBJ2-1; D might be TRBD1 (6 bases). The CDR3 runs 11 residues. The V gene lost 7 bases and the J gene lost 9 bases, with 10 bases spanning the gap. Germline lookup yields CDR1 MDHEN and CDR2 SYDVKM. CDR3 nucleotide sequence: TGTGCCAGCATCGTCAGGGGTGAGCAGTTCTTC. Amino acid sequence: CASIVRGEQFF.

This clone was detected only once. The chain links TRBV28 to TRBJ2-5; D may be TRBD2 (6 bases). Germline V CDR1 and CDR2: MDHEN, SYDVKM. Trimming cost V 3 bases and J 4 bases, with 12 bases left between them. The CDR3 consists of 14 residues. CDR3 loop: CASSFAGNRETQYF. CDR3 DNA: TGTGCCAGCAGTTTTGCGGGGAACCGAGAGACCCAGTACTTC.

V gene TRBV10-2 combines with J gene TRBJ2-5; 10 bases line up with TRBD2. Germline lookup yields CDR1 WSHSY and CDR2 SAAADI. The CDR3 is 14 amino acids. Trimming took 7 bases from V and 5 from J; bases not matched to a gene: 7. The CDR3 region has the DNA TGCGCCAGCATCCCAGCGGGAGGGCCCGAGACCCAGTACTTC. This translates into CASIPAGGPETQYF.

CDR3 protein: CASSEGGATFNEQFF. CDR3 nucleotides: TGTGCCAGCAGTGAAGGAGGAGCTACCTTCAATGAGCAGTTCTTC. The chain has TRBV6-1 and TRBJ2-1, with D uncertain. V lost 1 base, J lost 6 bases, and 13 bases lay in between. The V gene's germline CDR1 is MNHNS and CDR2 SASEGT. The CDR3 totals 15 residues.

This sequence joins TRBV5-4 and TRBJ1-2; D not resolved. In germline, CDR1 is SGHNT, CDR2 YYREEE (reference sequence). With 2 bases removed from V and 1 base from J, the gap between germline ends came to 12 bases. CDR3 length equals 15 residues. The CDR3 region is CASSLERAYNYGYTF. The CDR3 bases are TGTGCCAGCAGCTTAGAGAGGGCTTATAACTATGGCTACACCTTC.

The chain joins TRBV29-1 to TRBJ1-3, with 7 bases lining up with TRBD1. J was trimmed by 3 bases and V by 6 bases; bases with no gene match: 8. From germline, CDR1 is SQVTM and CDR2 ANQGSEA. The CDR3 has 14 amino acids. CDR3: CSVANTGVGNTIYF. The DNA for the CDR3 is TGCAGCGTCGCAAACACAGGGGTTGGAAACACCATATATTTT. Combining the CDR3 with reference TRBV29-1 and TRBJ1-3 gives the whole variable domain SAVISQKPSRDICQRGTSLTIQCQVDSQVTMMFWYRQQPGQSLTLIATANQGSEATYESGFVIDKFPISRPNLTFSTLTVSNMSPEDSSIYLCSVANTGVGNTIYFGEGSWLTVV.

The V and J genes are TRBV18 and TRBJ1-3; D may be TRBD1 (6 bases). Trimming stripped 5 bases from V and 0 bases from J, with 17 bases between. There are 17 residues in the CDR3. CDR1 and CDR2 (germline): KGHSH, LQKENI. CDR3: CASSTTGISSSGNTIYF. The CDR3 coding sequence is TGTGCCAGCTCAACAACAGGGATATCGAGCTCTGGAAACACCATATATTTT.

This clone was seen once. The rearrangement links TRBV4-1 to TRBJ2-3; possibly TRBD2 for D (7 bases). V was clipped by 0 bases and J by 4 bases, with 14 bases between them. The germline V gene has CDR1 MGHRA and CDR2 YSYEKL. The CDR3 is 16 amino acids. The CDR3 sequence is CASSQESRRGPDTQYF. The CDR3, as DNA: TGCGCCAGCAGCCAAGAATCTCGGCGGGGGCCAGATACGCAGTATTTT.

The chain joins TRBV4-1 to TRBJ2-2, with TRBD2 identical over 12 bases. The CDR3 runs to 18 residues. Germline V gene lookup returns CDR1 MGHRA and CDR2 YSYEKL. With V trimmed by 2 bases and J by 0 bases, 4 bases remained unmatched. The CDR3 DNA sequence: TGCGCCAGCAGCCAACGGGGACTAGCGGGCCCGAACACCGGGGAGCTGTTTTTT. Residues: CASSQRGLAGPNTGELFF.

The J gene is TRBJ2-2, the V gene TRBV5-5; 9 bases map to TRBD2. CDR1 is SGHKS and CDR2 is YYEKEE in the germline V gene (reference sequence). J gave up 6 bases and V 0 bases, and 3 bases lay outside the gene matches. This CDR3 region has 15 residues. The CDR3, as DNA: TGTGCCAGCAGCTTGGGCGGGGGGGTCGCCGGGGAGCTGTTTTTT. Its translation is CASSLGGGVAGELFF. Full variable domain (missing parts from reference TRBV5-5 and TRBJ2-2): DAGVTQSPTHLIKTRGQQVTLRCSPISGHKSVSWYQQVLGQGPQFIFQYYEKEERGRGNFPDRFSARQFPNYSSELNVNALLLGDSALYLCASSLGGGVAGELFFGEGSRLTVL.

Remarks on this clone: Other DNA variants within this sample encode the same CDR3. V usage is TRBV19 and J usage is TRBJ1-5, with TRBD1 identical over 7 bases. The trim removed 1 base at V and 2 bases at J, leaving 2 bases unmatched. Germline CDR1 LNHDA, CDR2 SQIVND (reference sequence). The CDR3 has 15 residues. The DNA of the CDR3 is TGTGCCAGTAGTATAGGGCAGGGGGGCAATCAGCCCCAGCATTTT. It yields the protein CASSIGQGGNQPQHF.

The chain joins TRBV7-9 to TRBJ2-5; TRBD2 aligns across 14 bases. The CDR3 covers 17 residues. J gave up 2 bases and V 4 bases, and 6 bases lay outside the gene matches. Per the germline V gene, CDR1 is SEHNR and CDR2 is FQNEAQ (reference sequence). CDR3 protein: CASSSWTSGGSQETQYF. In nucleotides, the CDR3 is TGTGCCAGCAGCTCCTGGACTAGCGGGGGGTCACAAGAGACCCAGTACTTC.

The chain combines TRBV28 with TRBJ2-7; possibly TRBD2 for D (6 bases). Trimming removed 3 bases from V and 9 bases from J, with 12 bases in between. Germline CDR1 and CDR2: MDHEN and SYDVKM. The CDR3 is 12 amino acids. The CDR3 DNA is TGTGCCAGCAGTTTTTGGAGGGATCCGCAGTACTTC. Translation: CASSFWRDPQYF.

The CDR3 DNA is TGTGCCAGCAGTCCGGCGGGACGGACCTACGAGCAGTACTTC. Translation gives CASSPAGRTYEQYF. V is TRBV6-6 and J is TRBJ2-7, with a possible D match to TRBD2 (6 bases). The CDR3 has 14 amino acids. Trimming took off 5 bases at V and 2 bases at J, with 13 bases between the two ends. CDR1 is MNHNY and CDR2 is SVGAGI in the germline V gene (reference sequence).

This clone showed up just once. The chain is built from TRBV6-5 and TRBJ1-4; possible D gene TRBD1, 5 bases. CDR1 and CDR2 (germline): MNHEY, SVGAGI. This CDR3 contains 16 residues. V gave up 0 bases and J gave up 13 bases, with 21 bases separating them. The CDR3 is CASSYSGTNFPSGLFF. The DNA for the CDR3 is TGTGCCAGCAGTTACTCAGGGACTAACTTTCCATCGGGACTGTTTTTT.